Below, 15 T cell receptor beta chains from the same sample are listed, as sequenced in a study of post-analysis software for immune sequencing data. Overall study findings and caveats: Controls showed lower frequencies than patients for five TRBV segments, and TRBV5-6, TRBV5-1 and TRBV20-1 were among these.

Their antigen targets remain unknown. Unique molecular identifiers had been added to the TCR beta cDNA libraries. TCRdb re-derived calls from the PCR reads in MiXCR, one entry per CDR3 protein. This sample has some 450,000 distinct CDR3 sequences, with approximately 46% found just once. The sequenced sample was blood. The receptors originated from a girl aged 10 to 17 with multiple sclerosis.

The chain links TRBV4-2 to TRBJ2-3; TRBD2 aligns across 7 bases. Trimming took 2 bases from V and 0 from J; bases not matched to a gene: 11. Germline V CDR1 and CDR2: LGHNA, YNFKEQ. The CDR3 is made up of 18 amino acids. CDR3 DNA: TGTGCCAGCAGCCAACGTCCTAACGGGAGGCTTAGCACAGATACGCAGTATTTT. This encodes CASSQRPNGRLSTDTQYF.

This clonotype was found a few times. The V gene is TRBV10-3, the J gene TRBJ2-1; tentatively, D is TRBD2 (5 bases). V lost 7 bases and J 8 bases, leaving 15 bases between the germline ends. The germline V gene encodes CDR1 ENHRY and CDR2 SYGVKD. This CDR3 is 13 amino acids long. The CDR3 DNA reads TGTGCCATCAAAATCCCGGACTTTGATGAGCAGTTCTTC. Protein: CAIKIPDFDEQFF.

The V gene is TRBV4-2, the J gene TRBJ2-6; 8 bases match TRBD2. The length of the CDR3 is 20 residues. Germline CDR1 reads LGHNA; CDR2 reads YNFKEQ. After removal of 0 bases from V and 0 bases from J, the junction contained 10 bases not matched to a gene. CDR3 DNA sequence: TGTGCCAGCAGCCAAGAGCTGACTAGCGACGCCCCCTCTGGGGCCAACGTCCTGACTTTC. Protein sequence: CASSQELTSDAPSGANVLTF.

The chain carries TRBV29-1 and TRBJ2-7; D tentatively reads TRBD1 or TRBD2 (5 bases each). With 6 bases removed from V and 1 base from J, the gap between germline ends came to 19 bases. The V gene's germline CDR1 is SQVTM and CDR2 ANQGSEA. This CDR3 has 15 amino acids. The CDR3 nucleotides are TGCAGCGTCCTGACAAGAGACGGGGCATCCTACGAGCAGTACTTC. Protein product: CSVLTRDGASYEQYF.

This clonotype has just a few counts. V usage is TRBV4-1 and J usage is TRBJ2-3; perhaps TRBD2 as D (6 bases). This CDR3 is 17 amino acids long. Germline CDR1 is MGHRA and CDR2 is YSYEKL. Trimming pared 0 bases from V and 4 bases from J, leaving 17 bases between. CDR3 sequence (DNA): TGCGCCAGCAGCCAAGATCTTGCGGGAAGGGGCCCAGATACGCAGTATTTT. Encoded protein: CASSQDLAGRGPDTQYF.

The chain carries TRBV25-1 and TRBJ1-4; TRBD1 matches at 7 bases. In germline, CDR1 is MGHDK, CDR2 SYGVNS. This CDR3 comprises 15 residues. V gave up 1 base and J gave up 7 bases; unmatched junction bases: 6. The CDR3 bases are TGTGCCAGCAGTGAATTAAGGGACAGCCTTGAAAAACTGTTTTTT. Translated, it gives CASSELRDSLEKLFF.

The chain combines TRBV27 with TRBJ2-7; D gene unclear. The CDR3 spans 14 residues. Trimming left V 0 bases short and J 2 bases short, with 8 bases between. Germline CDR1 reads MNHEY; CDR2 reads SMNVEV (reference sequence). The DNA for the CDR3 is TGTGCCAGCAGTTTATCGGCGTCACCCTACGAGCAGTACTTC. Translating it yields CASSLSASPYEQYF.

This chain connects TRBV7-9 to TRBJ2-3; D is unresolved. The V end was cut by 6 bases, the J end by 4 bases, with 8 bases between. CDR1 is SEHNR, CDR2 FQNEAQ, per germline (reference sequence). The CDR3 runs to 12 residues. The CDR3 reads CASRASADTQYF. The CDR3 DNA sequence: TGTGCCAGCAGGGCAAGCGCAGATACGCAGTATTTT.

The genes are TRBV10-3 and TRBJ2-1; D gene unclear. The germline CDR1 and CDR2 sequences are ENHRY and SYGVKD. The CDR3 sequence is 12 residues long. Trimming pared 5 bases from V and 2 bases from J, leaving 4 bases between. The CDR3 sequence is CAISTPYNEQFF. CDR3 coding DNA: TGTGCCATCAGTACACCCTACAATGAGCAGTTCTTC.

On this clonotype itself: A read error may explain this, as a much larger clone is one base away. The V call is TRBV5-5, the J call TRBJ2-1, with a tentative D call TRBD1 (6 bases). V gave up 6 bases and J gave up 9 bases, with 22 bases separating them. Per germline, CDR1 SGHKS and CDR2 YYEKEE (reference sequence). The CDR3 runs to 15 residues. The CDR3 sequence is CASNQTRQVWGEQFF. The DNA for the CDR3 is TGTGCCAGCAACCAGACACGACAGGTTTGGGGTGAGCAGTTCTTC.

This clonotype was detected a few times. The chain has TRBV29-1 and TRBJ2-7, with TRBD1 matching 7 bases. Per germline, CDR1 SQVTM and CDR2 ANQGSEA. The CDR3 is 15 residues long. Trimming removed 4 bases from V and 3 bases from J; junction bases left unmatched: 12. In DNA, the CDR3 is TGCAGCGTTGGGGGCCGTGGCAGGGGGAGCTACGAGCAGTACTTC. Its protein product is CSVGGRGRGSYEQYF.

This CDR3 reads CSANPGQGRNEQFF. The CDR3 DNA is TGCAGTGCTAATCCGGGGCAGGGAAGGAATGAGCAGTTCTTC. V usage is TRBV20-1 and J usage is TRBJ2-1, with D possibly called TRBD1 or TRBD2 (5 bases each). CDR1 and CDR2 from the germline V gene are DFQATT and SNEGSKA (reference sequence). This CDR3 is built from 14 residues. V shed 4 bases and J shed 7 bases, with 17 bases lying between them.

The table lists this clonotype with a count of one. This chain connects TRBV2 to TRBJ2-1, with 7 nucleotides matching TRBD2. The ends lost 6 bases at V and 13 bases at J; junction bases unmatched: 12. The CDR3 has 13 residues. Germline V lookup: CDR1 SNHLY, CDR2 FYNNEI. The CDR3, as DNA: TGTGCCAGCAGCCAAGGAGAGCTAGCGGTCCAGTTCTTC. Translated, it gives CASSQGELAVQFF.

This sequence joins TRBV12-3 or TRBV12-4 and TRBJ1-5; D not certain. Trimming shortened V by 3 bases and J by 7 bases, and 13 bases separated the two germline ends. The CDR3 sequence is 14 residues long. CDR3 in DNA: TGTGCCAGCAGTTTTGGTCAGGCGGCCCAGCCCCAGCATTTT. It codes for CASSFGQAAQPQHF.

This chain connects TRBV24-1 to TRBJ2-7; D is undetermined. V was shortened by 5 bases and J by 2 bases, with 12 bases between the two germline ends. The V gene's germline CDR1 is KGHDR and CDR2 SFDVKD. The CDR3 is 14 residues long. CDR3 loop: CATSGSTPTYEQYF. For the CDR3, the DNA is TGTGCCACCAGTGGTTCGACACCCACCTACGAGCAGTACTTC.